This passage covers 14 T cell receptor beta chains from one sample sequenced in a study of T cell changes during pregnancy in multiple sclerosis. Assay: immunoSEQ multiplex PCR; the TCRdb copy retains only in-frame clones and omits some. This table holds fewer than 85,000 clones, approximately 92% found once. Sequenced material: peripheral blood, taken in the second trimester of pregnancy. The receptors stem from a female donor with multiple sclerosis, enrolled in a pregnancy study.

The rearrangement links TRBV7-2 to TRBJ2-3; 8 bases fit TRBD1. This CDR3 spans 16 amino acids. After removal of 6 bases from V and 4 bases from J, the junction contained 12 bases not matched to a gene. Per germline, CDR1 SGHTA and CDR2 FQGNSA. The chain's CDR3 is CASRKTRGRTSDTQYF. The CDR3 nucleotides read TGTGCCAGCAGAAAAACCAGGGGGCGAACTTCAGATACGCAGTATTTT.

V gene TRBV15 combines with J gene TRBJ1-5; 7 bases fit TRBD1. The CDR3 runs 14 residues. The V segment lost 3 bases and the J segment 7 bases; nucleotides outside the gene matches: 6. Germline assignment: CDR1 LNHNV and CDR2 YYDKDF (reference sequence). CDR3 sequence: CATSRGTGAQPQHF. The DNA for the CDR3 is TGTGCCACCAGCAGGGGAACAGGGGCCCAGCCCCAGCATTTT.

The chain is built from TRBV4-3 and TRBJ2-1, with 7 bases matching TRBD2. CDR3 length: 16 residues. Germline V CDR1 and CDR2: LGHNA, YSLEER. The V gene end was trimmed by 0 bases and the J gene end by 2 bases; junction bases not matched to a gene: 4. The CDR3 loop is CASSQDREGPYNEQFF. CDR3 in DNA: TGCGCCAGCAGCCAAGATAGGGAGGGTCCCTACAATGAGCAGTTCTTC.

This sequence joins TRBV11-2 and TRBJ2-7; D unresolved. Germline-derived CDR1 and CDR2 are SGHAT and FQNNGV. V was cut by 3 bases and J by 0 bases, with 6 bases left in between. The CDR3 is 13 residues long. CDR3 region: CASSLISSYEQYF. The CDR3 DNA reads as TGTGCCAGCAGCTTGATCAGCTCCTACGAGCAGTACTTC.

This chain uses TRBV5-4 with TRBJ2-7, with D possibly matching TRBD2 (5 bases). Germline CDR1 SGHNT, CDR2 YYREEE (reference sequence). The CDR3 sequence is 14 residues long. Trimming pared 4 bases from V and 3 bases from J, leaving 14 bases between. The CDR3 DNA sequence: TGTGCCAGCAGCCCAGGAGAGGGAGTCTACGAGCAGTACTTC. Protein sequence: CASSPGEGVYEQYF.

This clone has just one count. This chain joins TRBV7-2 and TRBJ1-1, with TRBD1 identical over 7 bases. After removal of 5 bases from V and 0 bases from J, the junction contained 6 bases not matched to a gene. Germline V gene data show CDR1 as SGHTA and CDR2 as FQGNSA. This CDR3 comprises 15 residues. This CDR3 is CASSVTGKLNTEAFF. The CDR3 DNA reads as TGTGCCAGCAGCGTGACAGGGAAGCTGAACACTGAAGCTTTCTTT. Complete variable domain (other parts from reference TRBV7-2 and TRBJ1-1): GAGVSQSPSNKVTEKGKDVELRCDPISGHTALYWYRQSLGQGLEFLIYFQGNSAPDKSGLPSDRFSAERTGGSVSTLTIQRTQQEDSAVYLCASSVTGKLNTEAFFGQGTRLTVV.

The chain combines TRBV11-3 with TRBJ2-3, with D possibly TRBD2 on 5 matching bases. The CDR3 is made up of 15 amino acids. The V and J ends lost 5 bases and 6 bases respectively, with 18 bases between them. From germline, CDR1 is SGHNT and CDR2 YENEEA. CDR3 nucleotide sequence: TGTGCCAGCAGCCCCAGGCAGCGGCTTGTGGATACGCAGTATTTT. Protein sequence: CASSPRQRLVDTQYF.

The J gene is TRBJ2-5, the V gene TRBV29-1, with 7 bases lining up with TRBD2. The CDR3 extends over 12 amino acids. The germline V gene has CDR1 SQVTM and CDR2 ANQGSEA. Germline trimming cut 5 bases from V and 2 bases from J; bases unmatched to any gene: 2. The CDR3 loop reads CSVWGGQETQYF. In nucleotides, the CDR3 is TGCAGCGTTTGGGGGGGGCAAGAGACCCAGTACTTC.

In its sample, this clone was seen once. The chain uses TRBV19 and TRBJ2-3, with TRBD2 as a possible D gene (6 bases). V shed 2 bases and J shed 0 bases, with 9 bases lying between them. The CDR3 is 15 residues long. Germline CDR1 LNHDA, CDR2 SQIVND (reference sequence). The DNA of the CDR3 is TGTGCCAGTAGTATAATGCGGGGAAGCACAGATACGCAGTATTTT. It is translated as CASSIMRGSTDTQYF.

The chain uses TRBV29-1 and TRBJ2-1, with D tentatively TRBD1 (5 bases). The ends were cut back, 4 bases at V and 5 bases at J, with 9 bases in the middle. Germline V gene lookup returns CDR1 SQVTM and CDR2 ANQGSEA. This CDR3 is built from 12 residues. This CDR3 is CSVVRGHNEQFF. In DNA form, the CDR3 reads TGCAGCGTTGTTAGGGGTCACAATGAGCAGTTCTTC.

The V and J genes are TRBV7-9 and TRBJ2-7, with unresolved D. The germline V and J ends were trimmed by 5 bases and 0 bases, with 11 bases remaining between them. Germline loops: CDR1 SEHNR, CDR2 FQNEAQ (reference sequence). This CDR3 comprises 14 residues. The CDR3 region is CASSPRHLSYEQYF. The CDR3 DNA is TGTGCCAGCAGCCCCAGGCACCTCTCCTACGAGCAGTACTTC.

The rearrangement links TRBV5-6 to TRBJ1-5; D unclear. Germline loops: CDR1 SGHDT, CDR2 YYEEEE. The CDR3 has 12 amino acids. With 4 bases removed from V and 7 bases from J, the gap between germline ends came to 9 bases. CDR3 nucleotide sequence: TGTGCCAGCAGCAACATCGGGCAGCCCCAGCATTTT. It translates to CASSNIGQPQHF.

The chain recombines TRBV7-3 with TRBJ1-2; 7 nucleotides match TRBD1. V dropped 4 bases and J dropped 7; count of bases not matched to a gene: 6. The CDR3 is 13 amino acids. In germline, CDR1 is SGHTA, CDR2 FQGTGA. CDR3 region: CASSSEHRGGYTF. CDR3 DNA: TGTGCCAGCAGCTCGGAACACAGGGGTGGCTACACCTTC.

The chain uses TRBV2 and TRBJ2-1, with 11 nucleotides matching TRBD2. Germline-derived CDR1 and CDR2 are SNHLY and FYNNEI. The CDR3 length is 16 residues. V lost 4 bases and J lost 5; bases outside the gene matches: 7. CDR3 DNA: TGTGCCAGCAGTGCAGGGACTAGCGGAGGGCACAATGAGCAGTTCTTC. It encodes CASSAGTSGGHNEQFF.